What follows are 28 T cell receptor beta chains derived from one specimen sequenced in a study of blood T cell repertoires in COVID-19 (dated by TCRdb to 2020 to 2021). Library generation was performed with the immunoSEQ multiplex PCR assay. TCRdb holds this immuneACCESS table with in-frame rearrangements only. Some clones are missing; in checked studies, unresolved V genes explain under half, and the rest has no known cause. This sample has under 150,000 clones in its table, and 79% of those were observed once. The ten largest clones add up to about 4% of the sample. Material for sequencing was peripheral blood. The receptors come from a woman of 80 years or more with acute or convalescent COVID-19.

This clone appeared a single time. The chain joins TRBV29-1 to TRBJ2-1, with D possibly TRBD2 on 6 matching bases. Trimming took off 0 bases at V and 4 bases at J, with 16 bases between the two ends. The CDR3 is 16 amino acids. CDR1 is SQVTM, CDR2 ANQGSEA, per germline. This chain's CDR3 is CSVEDRSGSGYNEQFF. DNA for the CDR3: TGCAGCGTTGAAGATCGATCCGGGAGTGGTTACAATGAGCAGTTCTTC.

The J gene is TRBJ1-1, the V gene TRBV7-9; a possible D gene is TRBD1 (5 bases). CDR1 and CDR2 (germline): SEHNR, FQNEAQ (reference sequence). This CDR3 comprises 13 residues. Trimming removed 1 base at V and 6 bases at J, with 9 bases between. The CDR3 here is CASSLVGGAEAFF. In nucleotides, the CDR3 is TGTGCCAGCAGCTTAGTCGGGGGTGCTGAAGCTTTCTTT.

The CDR3 DNA reads TGTGCCAGCAGTGAACTAGCGGGGGGGCAGTGGCAGTATTTT. Protein: CASSELAGGQWQYF. This chain joins TRBV2 and TRBJ2-3; 12 nucleotides agree with TRBD2. V trimming: 2 bases; J trimming: 11 bases; junction bases outside the gene matches: 5. Germline loops: CDR1 SNHLY, CDR2 FYNNEI. The CDR3 has 14 residues. Looking up the rest from reference TRBV2 and TRBJ2-3 gives the full variable domain: EPEVTQTPSHQVTQMGQEVILRCVPISNHLYFYWYRQILGQKVEFLVSFYNNEISEKSEIFDDQFSVERPDGSNFTLKIRSTKLEDSAMYFCASSELAGGQWQYFGPGTRLTVL.

CDR3: CASSSPGTPYGYTF. CDR3 DNA: TGTGCCAGCAGTTCGCCCGGGACACCATATGGCTACACCTTC. The chain joins TRBV28 to TRBJ1-2; possibly TRBD1 for D (6 bases). Germline V lookup: CDR1 MDHEN, CDR2 SYDVKM. The CDR3 is made up of 14 amino acids. Trimming pared 4 bases from V and 5 bases from J, leaving 14 bases between.

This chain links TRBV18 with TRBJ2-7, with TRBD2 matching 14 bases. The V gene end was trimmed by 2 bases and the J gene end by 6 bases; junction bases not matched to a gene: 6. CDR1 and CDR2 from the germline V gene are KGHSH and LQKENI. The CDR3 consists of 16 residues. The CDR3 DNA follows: TGTGCCAGCTCACCAGGGGGGACTAGCGGGAGTTTCGAGCAGTACTTC. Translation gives CASSPGGTSGSFEQYF.

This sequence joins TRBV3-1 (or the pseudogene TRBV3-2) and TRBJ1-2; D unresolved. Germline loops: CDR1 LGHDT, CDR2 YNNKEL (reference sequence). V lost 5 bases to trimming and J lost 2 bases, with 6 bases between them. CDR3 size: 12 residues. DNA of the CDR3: TGTGCCAGCAGCGGTGAGAACTATGGCTACACCTTC. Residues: CASSGENYGYTF.

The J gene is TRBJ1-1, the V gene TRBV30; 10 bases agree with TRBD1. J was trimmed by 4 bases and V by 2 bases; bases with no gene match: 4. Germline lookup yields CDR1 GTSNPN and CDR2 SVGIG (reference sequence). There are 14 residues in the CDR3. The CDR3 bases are TGTGCCTGGAGTCGGACAGGGGGACTCACTGAAGCTTTCTTT. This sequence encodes CAWSRTGGLTEAFF.

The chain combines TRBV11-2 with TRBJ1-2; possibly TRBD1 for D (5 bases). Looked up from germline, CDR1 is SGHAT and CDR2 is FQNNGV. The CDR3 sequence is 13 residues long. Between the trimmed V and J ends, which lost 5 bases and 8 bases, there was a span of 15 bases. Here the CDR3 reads CASSRLLGLGYTF. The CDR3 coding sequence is TGTGCCAGCAGCCGTCTCTTGGGACTAGGCTACACCTTC.

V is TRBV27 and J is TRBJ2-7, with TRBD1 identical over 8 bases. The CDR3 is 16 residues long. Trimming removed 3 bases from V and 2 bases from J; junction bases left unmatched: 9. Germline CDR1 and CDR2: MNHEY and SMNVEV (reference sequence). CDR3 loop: CASSFLGQGATYEQYF. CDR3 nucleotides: TGTGCCAGCAGTTTCCTCGGACAGGGAGCGACCTACGAGCAGTACTTC.

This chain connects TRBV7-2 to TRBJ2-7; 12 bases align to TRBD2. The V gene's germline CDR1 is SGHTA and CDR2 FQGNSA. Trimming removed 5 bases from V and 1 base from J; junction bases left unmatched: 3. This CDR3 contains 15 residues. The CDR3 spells CASSPTSGRSYEQYF. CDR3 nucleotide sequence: TGTGCCAGCAGCCCCACTAGCGGGAGGTCCTACGAGCAGTACTTC. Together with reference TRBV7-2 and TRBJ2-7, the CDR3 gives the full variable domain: GAGVSQSPSNKVTEKGKDVELRCDPISGHTALYWYRQSLGQGLEFLIYFQGNSAPDKSGLPSDRFSAERTGGSVSTLTIQRTQQEDSAVYLCASSPTSGRSYEQYFGPGTRLTVT.

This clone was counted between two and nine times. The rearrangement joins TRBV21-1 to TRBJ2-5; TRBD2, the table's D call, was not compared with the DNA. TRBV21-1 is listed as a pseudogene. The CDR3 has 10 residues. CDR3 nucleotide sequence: TGTGCCAGCAGCACTCTCACCCAGTACTTC. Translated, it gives CASSTLTQYF.

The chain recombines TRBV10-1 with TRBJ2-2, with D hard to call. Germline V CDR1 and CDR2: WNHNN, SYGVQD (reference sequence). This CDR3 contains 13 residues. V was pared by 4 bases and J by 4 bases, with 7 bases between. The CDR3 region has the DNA TGCGCCAGCAGTGTGACGGGCACCGGGGAGCTGTTTTTT. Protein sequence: CASSVTGTGELFF.

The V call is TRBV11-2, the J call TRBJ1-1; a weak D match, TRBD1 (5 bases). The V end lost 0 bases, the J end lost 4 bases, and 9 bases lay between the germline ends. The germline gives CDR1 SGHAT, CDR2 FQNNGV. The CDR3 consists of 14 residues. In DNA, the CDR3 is TGTGCCAGCAGCTTAGAGGGGGGGGGCACTGAAGCTTTCTTT. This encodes CASSLEGGGTEAFF.

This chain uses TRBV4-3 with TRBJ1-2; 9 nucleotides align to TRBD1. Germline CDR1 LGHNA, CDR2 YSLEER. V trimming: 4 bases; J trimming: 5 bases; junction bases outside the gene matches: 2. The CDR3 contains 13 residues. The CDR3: CASSPTGGYGYTF. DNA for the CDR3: TGCGCCAGCAGCCCGACAGGGGGGTATGGCTACACCTTC.

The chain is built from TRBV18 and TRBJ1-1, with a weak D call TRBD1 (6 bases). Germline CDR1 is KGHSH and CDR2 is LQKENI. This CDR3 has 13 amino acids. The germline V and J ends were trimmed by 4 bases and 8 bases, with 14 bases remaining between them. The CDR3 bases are TGTGCCAGCTCACGATACGGGACACCCGAAGCTTTCTTT. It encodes CASSRYGTPEAFF.

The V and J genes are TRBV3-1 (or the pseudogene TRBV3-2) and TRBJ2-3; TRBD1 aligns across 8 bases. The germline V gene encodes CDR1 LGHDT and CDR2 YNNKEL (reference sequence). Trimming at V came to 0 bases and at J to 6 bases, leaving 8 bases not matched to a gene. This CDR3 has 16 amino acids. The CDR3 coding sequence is TGTGCCAGCAGCCAAGACGGGCAGGGGGCGCCTGATACGCAGTATTTT. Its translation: CASSQDGQGAPDTQYF.

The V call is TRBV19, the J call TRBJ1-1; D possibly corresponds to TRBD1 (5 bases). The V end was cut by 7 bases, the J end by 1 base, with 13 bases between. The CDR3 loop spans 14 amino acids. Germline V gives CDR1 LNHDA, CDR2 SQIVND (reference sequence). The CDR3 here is CASMGGTANTEAFF. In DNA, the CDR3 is TGTGCCAGTATGGGAGGGACGGCGAACACTGAAGCTTTCTTT.

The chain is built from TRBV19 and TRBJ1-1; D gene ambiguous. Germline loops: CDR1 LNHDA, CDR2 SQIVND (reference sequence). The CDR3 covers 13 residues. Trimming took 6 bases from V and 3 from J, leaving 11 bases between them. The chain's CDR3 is CASSRTRDTEAFF. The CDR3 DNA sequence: TGTGCCAGTAGCCGGACTAGGGACACTGAAGCTTTCTTT.

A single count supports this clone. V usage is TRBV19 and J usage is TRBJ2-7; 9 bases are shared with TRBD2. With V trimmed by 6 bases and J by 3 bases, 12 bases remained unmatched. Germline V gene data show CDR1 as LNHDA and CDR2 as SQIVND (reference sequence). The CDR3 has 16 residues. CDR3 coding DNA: TGTGCCAGTAGCCGATCCGCCGCTAGCGGGATCTACGAGCAGTACTTC. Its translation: CASSRSAASGIYEQYF.

For the CDR3, the DNA is TGTGCCTGGAGTATACAGGGGAGGGAAAAACTGTTTTTT. It yields the protein CAWSIQGREKLFF. The genes are TRBV30 and TRBJ1-4, with 7 bases fitting TRBD1. The germline V gene encodes CDR1 GTSNPN and CDR2 SVGIG (reference sequence). Trimming removed 2 bases from V and 8 bases from J; junction bases left unmatched: 5. This CDR3 has 13 residues.

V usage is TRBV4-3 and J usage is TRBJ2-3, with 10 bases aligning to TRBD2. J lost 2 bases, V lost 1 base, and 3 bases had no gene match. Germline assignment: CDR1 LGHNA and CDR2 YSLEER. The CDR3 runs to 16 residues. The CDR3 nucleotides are TGCGCCAGCAGCCAAGCCCTAGCGGGGGTCACAGATACGCAGTATTTT. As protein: CASSQALAGVTDTQYF.

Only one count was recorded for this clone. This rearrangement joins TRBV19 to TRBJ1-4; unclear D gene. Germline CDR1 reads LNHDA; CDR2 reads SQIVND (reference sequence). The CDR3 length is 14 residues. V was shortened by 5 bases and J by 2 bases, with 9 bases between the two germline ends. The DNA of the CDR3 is TGTGCCAGTAGTCGGACGGGGACTAATGAAAAACTGTTTTTT. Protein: CASSRTGTNEKLFF. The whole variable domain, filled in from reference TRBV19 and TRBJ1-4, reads DGGITQSPKYLFRKEGQNVTLSCEQNLNHDAMYWYRQDPGQGLRLIYYSQIVNDFQKGDIAEGYSVSREKKESFPLTVTSAQKNPTAFYLCASSRTGTNEKLFFGSGTQLSVL.

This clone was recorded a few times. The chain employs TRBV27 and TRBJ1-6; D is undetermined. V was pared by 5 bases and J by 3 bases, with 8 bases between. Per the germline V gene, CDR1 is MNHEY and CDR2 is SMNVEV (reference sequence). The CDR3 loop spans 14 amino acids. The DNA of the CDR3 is TGTGCCAGCAGTCCGATCGGCTATAATTCACCCCTCCACTTT. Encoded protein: CASSPIGYNSPLHF.

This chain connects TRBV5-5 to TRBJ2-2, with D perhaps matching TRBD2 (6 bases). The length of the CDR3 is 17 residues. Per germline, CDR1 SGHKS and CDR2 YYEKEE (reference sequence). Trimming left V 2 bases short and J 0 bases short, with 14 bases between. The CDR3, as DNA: TGTGCCAGCAGCTTATGGGACTTCCCCGCGAACACCGGGGAGCTGTTTTTT. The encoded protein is CASSLWDFPANTGELFF.

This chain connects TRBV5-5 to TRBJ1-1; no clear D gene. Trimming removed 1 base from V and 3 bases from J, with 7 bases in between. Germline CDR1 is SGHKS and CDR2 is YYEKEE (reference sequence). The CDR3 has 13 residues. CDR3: CASSLSGDTEAFF. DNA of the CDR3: TGTGCCAGCAGCTTGTCCGGGGACACTGAAGCTTTCTTT.

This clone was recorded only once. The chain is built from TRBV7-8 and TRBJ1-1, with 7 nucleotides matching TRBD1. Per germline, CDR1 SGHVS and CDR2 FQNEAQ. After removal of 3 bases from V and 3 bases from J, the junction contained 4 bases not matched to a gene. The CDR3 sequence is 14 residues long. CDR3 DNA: TGTGCCAGCAGCTTGGGACAGACCTACACTGAAGCTTTCTTT. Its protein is CASSLGQTYTEAFF.

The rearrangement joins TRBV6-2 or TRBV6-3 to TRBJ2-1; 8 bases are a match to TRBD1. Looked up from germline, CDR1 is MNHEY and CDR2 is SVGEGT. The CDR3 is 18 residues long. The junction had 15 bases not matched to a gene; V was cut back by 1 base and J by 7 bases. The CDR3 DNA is TGTGCCAGCAGTTACTTTCGACAGGGGCCATATAGGGGGAATGAGCAGTTCTTC. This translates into CASSYFRQGPYRGNEQFF.

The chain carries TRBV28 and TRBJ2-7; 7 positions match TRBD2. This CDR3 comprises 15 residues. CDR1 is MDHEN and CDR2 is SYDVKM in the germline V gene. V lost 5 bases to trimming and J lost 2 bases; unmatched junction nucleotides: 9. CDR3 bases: TGTGCCAGCAGTCTTCCGGGAGGTCCCACCTACGAGCAGTACTTC. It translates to CASSLPGGPTYEQYF.